This T cell receptor (beta chain) comes out of a study of blood T cell repertoires in COVID-19. As for the study in general: Material from acute and convalescent COVID-19 was sourced from the United States, Italy and Spain. T cells, B-cell-depleted T cells, or PBMCs supplied cDNA or gDNA.

J lost 3 bases, V lost 7 bases, and 12 bases had no gene match. The CDR3 is 16 residues long. CDR1 and CDR2 from the germline V gene are SGHNT and YYREEE (reference sequence). Original processing notes: Estimation of nucleated cell counts relied on the amplification of reference gene primers. Generated by immunoSEQ multiplex PCR, the TCRdb table keeps only in-frame clones and is missing some. From that table come the V and J calls and clone size; the DNA was used to work out D and trimming. The sample has roughly 200,000 clones; almost 90% are singletons. The specimen was peripheral blood. The chain combines TRBV5-4 with TRBJ2-3, with TRBD2 identical over 9 bases. This TCR was recovered from a man aged 50 to 60 with acute or convalescent COVID-19. In DNA form, the CDR3 reads TGTGCCAGCTCAGCTTCGGCGACTAGCGGTACAGATACGCAGTATTTT. Its translation: CASSASATSGTDTQYF.